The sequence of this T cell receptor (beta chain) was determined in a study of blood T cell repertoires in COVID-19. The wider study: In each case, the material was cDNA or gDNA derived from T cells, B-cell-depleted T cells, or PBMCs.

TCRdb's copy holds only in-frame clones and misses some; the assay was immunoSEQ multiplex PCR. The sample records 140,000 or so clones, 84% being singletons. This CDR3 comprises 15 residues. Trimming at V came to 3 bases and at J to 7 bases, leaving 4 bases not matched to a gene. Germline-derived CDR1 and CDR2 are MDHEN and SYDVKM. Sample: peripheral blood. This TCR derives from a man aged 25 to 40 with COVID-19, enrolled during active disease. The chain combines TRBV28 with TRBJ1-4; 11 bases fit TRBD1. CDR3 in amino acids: CASSLGGTGGEKLFF. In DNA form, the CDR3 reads TGTGCCAGCAGTTTGGGGGGGACAGGGGGTGAAAAACTGTTTTTT.